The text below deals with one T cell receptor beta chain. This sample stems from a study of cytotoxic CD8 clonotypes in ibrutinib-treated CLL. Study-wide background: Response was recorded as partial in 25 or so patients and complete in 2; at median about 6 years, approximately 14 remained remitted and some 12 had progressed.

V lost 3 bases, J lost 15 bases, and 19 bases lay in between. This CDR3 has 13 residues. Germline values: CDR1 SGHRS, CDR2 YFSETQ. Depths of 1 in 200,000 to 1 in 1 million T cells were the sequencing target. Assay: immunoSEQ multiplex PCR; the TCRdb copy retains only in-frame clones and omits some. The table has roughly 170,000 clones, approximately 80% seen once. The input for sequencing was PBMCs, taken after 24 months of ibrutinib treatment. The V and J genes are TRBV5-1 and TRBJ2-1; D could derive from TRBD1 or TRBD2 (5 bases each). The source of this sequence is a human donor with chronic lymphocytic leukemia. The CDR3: CASSSGPGPSLFF. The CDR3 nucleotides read TGCGCCAGCAGCTCAGGACCGGGACCCAGCCTGTTCTTC. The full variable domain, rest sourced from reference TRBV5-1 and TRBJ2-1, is KAGVTQTPRYLIKTRGQQVTLSCSPISGHRSVSWYQQTPGQGLQFLFEYFSETQRNKGNFPGRFSGRQFSNSRSEMNVSTLELGDSALYLCASSSGPGPSLFFGPGTRLTVL.